Listed below are T cell receptor beta chains from one sample, sequenced in a study of blood T cell repertoires in COVID-19. Measured with immunoSEQ multiplex PCR; TCRdb has only the in-frame clones, and not every one. The sample carries about 120,000 clones, roughly four fifths recorded once. Sequencing used peripheral blood. Receptor source: a human donor in a cohort sampled during active COVID-19. Each CDR3 is given with its conserved first and last residue. A D gene is named only where the DNA matches it firmly. Clone size is stated in some rows and not others, as once, few, many or a class when expanded.

NA	TRBV5-1	TRBJ2-7	NA	CASRQGSYEQYF	TGCGCCAGCAGGCAGGGGTCCTACGAGCAGTACTTC
NA	TRBV28	TRBJ1-1	NA	CASSQGEGWTEAFF	TGTGCCAGCAGCCAAGGGGAGGGGTGGACTGAAGCTTTCTTT
NA	TRBV15	TRBJ2-3	NA	CATSRDSTDTQYF	TGTGCCACCAGCAGAGATAGTACAGATACGCAGTATTTT
NA	TRBV19	TRBJ2-7	TRBD2	CASSIRSTSGRYEQYF	TGTGCCAGTAGTATACGTTCGACTAGCGGGCGCTACGAGCAGTACTTC
NA	TRBV5-1	TRBJ1-5	NA	CASSLDAGHYNQPQHF	TGCGCCAGCAGCTTGGACGCGGGCCACTACAATCAGCCCCAGCATTTT
NA	TRBV5-8	TRBJ2-7	NA	CASSRTATTSYEQYF	TGTGCCAGCAGCAGGACAGCGACCACCTCCTACGAGCAGTACTTC
NA	TRBV11-2	TRBJ2-7	TRBD1	CASSPGTGGYEQYF	TGTGCCAGCAGCCCCGGGACAGGGGGGTACGAGCAGTACTTC
NA	TRBV6-1	TRBJ1-2	NA	CASSEGGRVGYTF	TGTGCCAGCAGTGAAGGCGGCAGGGTAGGCTACACCTTC
NA	TRBV11-2	TRBJ1-2	NA	CASSYTDSNYGYTF	TGTGCCAGCAGCTACACGGACTCAAACTATGGCTACACCTTC
NA	TRBV9	TRBJ2-7	TRBD2	CASSVVPSGNEQYF	TGTGCCAGCAGCGTAGTTCCCAGCGGGAACGAGCAGTACTTC
NA	TRBV6-6	TRBJ1-6	NA	CASSYLDSTNSPLHF	TGTGCCAGCAGTTACCTCGACAGTACTAATTCACCCCTCCACTTT
NA	TRBV9	TRBJ1-1	NA	CASSFTGRDTEAFF	TGTGCCAGCAGCTTTACCGGGAGGGACACTGAAGCTTTCTTT
NA	TRBV6-5	TRBJ2-3	NA	CASSSISVGDSDTQYF	TGTGCCAGCAGTTCAATCTCAGTAGGGGATTCGGATACGCAGTATTTT
NA	TRBV11-2	TRBJ2-7	NA	CASSSTGTSSSYEQYF	TGTGCCAGCAGCTCAACCGGGACTTCCAGCTCCTACGAGCAGTACTTC
NA	TRBV5-4	TRBJ1-1	TRBD1	CASSGGQGRNTEAFF	TGTGCCAGCAGCGGGGGACAGGGGAGGAACACTGAAGCTTTCTTT
few	TRBV6-1	TRBJ1-1	NA	CASSDGHSGNTEAFF	TGTGCCAGCAGTGACGGTCACTCGGGGAACACTGAAGCTTTCTTT
NA	TRBV30	TRBJ2-7	TRBD2	CAWSVGLAGEKDEQYF	TGTGCCTGGAGTGTAGGACTAGCGGGAGAAAAGGACGAGCAGTACTTC
NA	TRBV27	TRBJ2-7	NA	CASSLGGTATYEQYF	TGTGCCAGCAGTTTGGGCGGGACAGCGACCTACGAGCAGTACTTC
few	TRBV10-3	TRBJ2-7	NA	CAISESVASEQYF	TGTGCCATCAGTGAGTCAGTCGCGAGCGAGCAGTACTTC
few	TRBV11-2	TRBJ2-1	NA	CASSLGGDNEQFF	TGTGCCAGCAGCTTAGGGGGGGACAATGAGCAGTTCTTC
NA	TRBV16	TRBJ1-2	NA	CASSRTGYGYGYTF	TGTGCCAGCAGCCGTACAGGGTATGGGTATGGCTACACCTTC
NA	TRBV2	TRBJ2-2	NA	CASRATRAGGGELFF	TGTGCCAGCAGGGCGACTAGAGCAGGAGGCGGGGAGCTGTTTTTT
NA	TRBV6-1	TRBJ1-1	NA	CASSEFSLNTEAFF	TGTGCCAGCAGTGAGTTCTCCCTGAACACTGAAGCTTTCTTT
NA	TRBV7-4	TRBJ1-5	TRBD1	CASSPQPGQGKRGGNQPQHF	TGTGCCAGCAGCCCCCAACCGGGACAGGGGAAACGAGGTGGCAATCAGCCCCAGCATTTT
NA	TRBV3-1/TRBV3-2	TRBJ2-7	NA	CASSLPGQFYEQYF	TGTGCCAGCAGCCTCCCCGGACAGTTCTACGAGCAGTACTTC
NA	TRBV5-6	TRBJ2-1	NA	CASSPELVGVSYNEQFF	TGTGCCAGCAGCCCGGAGCTGGTCGGGGTCTCCTACAATGAGCAGTTCTTC
once	TRBV6-2/TRBV6-3	TRBJ2-4	TRBD2	CASSSYGLAEAKNIQYF	TGTGCCAGCAGTTCCTACGGACTAGCGGAGGCCAAAAACATTCAGTACTTC
NA	TRBV19	TRBJ2-2	TRBD1	CASKTGTVNTGELFF	TGTGCCAGTAAGACCGGGACAGTGAACACCGGGGAGCTGTTTTTT
few	TRBV28	TRBJ2-7	NA	CASRPRTEHYEQYF	TGTGCCAGCAGGCCAAGGACTGAGCACTACGAGCAGTACTTC
NA	TRBV6-1	TRBJ1-1	NA	CASSESGWNTEAFF	TGTGCCAGCAGTGAATCAGGCTGGAACACTGAAGCTTTCTTT
NA	TRBV4-1	TRBJ1-5	NA	CASSQATVTNQPQHF	TGCGCCAGCAGCCAAGCCACAGTGACCAATCAGCCCCAGCATTTT
NA	TRBV6-5	TRBJ2-7	TRBD1	CASSKLGTGTYEQYF	TGTGCCAGCAGTAAGCTCGGGACAGGCACCTACGAGCAGTACTTC
few	TRBV9	TRBJ2-7	TRBD2	CASSVSTGTTGGEQYF	TGTGCCAGCAGCGTCTCCACCGGGACTACGGGAGGCGAGCAGTACTTC
once	TRBV28	TRBJ2-7	NA	CASSFREIGYEQYF	TGTGCCAGCAGTTTTAGGGAGATCGGCTACGAGCAGTACTTC
many	TRBV13	TRBJ2-6	NA	CASSTTTGRSGANVLTF	TGTGCCAGCAGCACTACGACAGGACGCTCTGGGGCCAACGTCCTGACTTTC
few	TRBV30	TRBJ1-2	NA	CAWGSDGYTF	TGTGCCTGGGGGTCAGATGGCTACACCTTC
NA	TRBV7-2	TRBJ2-1	TRBD2	CASSPWGSGGSEQFF	TGTGCCAGCAGCCCATGGGGTAGCGGGGGTTCTGAGCAGTTCTTC
NA	TRBV19	TRBJ2-7	TRBD1	CASSIRQGPSYEQYF	TGTGCCAGTAGTATACGACAGGGGCCATCCTACGAGCAGTACTTC
few	TRBV2	TRBJ2-7	NA	CASSEDSPYEQYF	TGTGCCAGCAGTGAAGACAGTCCCTACGAGCAGTACTTC
NA	TRBV6-6	TRBJ2-7	NA	CASSYGASYEQYF	TGTGCCAGCAGTTACGGGGCGTCCTACGAGCAGTACTTC
NA	TRBV28	TRBJ2-1	NA	CASRGLGNEQFF	TGTGCCAGCAGGGGTCTAGGCAATGAGCAGTTCTTC
NA	TRBV12-3/TRBV12-4	TRBJ1-5	NA	CASTSGSNQPQHF	TGTGCCAGCACCTCGGGGAGCAATCAGCCCCAGCATTTT
NA	TRBV12-2	TRBJ2-7	NA	CASRIYLRGAHREQYF	TGTGCAAGTCGCATCTACCTTCGGGGGGCCCATAGGGAGCAGTACTTC
NA	TRBV6-5	TRBJ1-1	NA	CASSYRRRDTEAFF	TGTGCCAGCAGTTACAGGCGCAGGGACACTGAAGCTTTCTTT
few	TRBV28	TRBJ2-3	NA	CASSFDSNTDTQYF	TGTGCCAGCAGTTTCGACAGCAACACAGATACGCAGTATTTT
NA	TRBV5-4	TRBJ1-2	TRBD1	CASSLDRGYGYTF	TGTGCCAGCAGCTTGGACAGGGGCTATGGCTACACCTTC
NA	TRBV27	TRBJ2-2	NA	CASRGVTGELFF	TGTGCCAGCAGGGGAGTCACCGGGGAGCTGTTTTTT
NA	TRBV5-1	TRBJ2-7	NA	CASSLVRLRDNSYEQYF	TGCGCCAGCAGCTTGGTAAGGCTTCGGGACAACTCCTACGAGCAGTACTTC
NA	TRBV7-9	TRBJ2-7	NA	CASSSDFYEQYF	TGTGCCAGCAGCTCCGACTTCTACGAGCAGTACTTC
NA	TRBV6-4	TRBJ2-6	TRBD2	CASSVSSGGANVLTF	TGTGCCAGCAGTGTCTCTAGCGGTGGGGCCAACGTCCTGACTTTC
NA	TRBV30	TRBJ2-7	TRBD1	CAWTPPGGTGDFYEQYF	TGTGCCTGGACTCCCCCCGGTGGGACAGGGGACTTCTACGAGCAGTACTTC
NA	TRBV9	TRBJ2-7	NA	CASSGRGGDEQYF	TGTGCCAGCAGCGGGAGAGGGGGGGACGAGCAGTACTTC
NA	TRBV12-5	TRBJ2-1	TRBD2	CASGLSEVGPGLAGPNEQFF	TGTGCTAGTGGTTTGTCGGAAGTGGGCCCGGGACTAGCAGGACCCAATGAGCAGTTCTTC
few	TRBV2	TRBJ1-2	NA	CASTPSYLNYGYTF	TGTGCCAGCACCCCGAGTTACCTTAACTATGGCTACACCTTC
NA	TRBV3-1/TRBV3-2	TRBJ1-1	TRBD1	CASSQMGQGNTEAFF	TGTGCCAGCAGCCAGATGGGACAGGGCAACACTGAAGCTTTCTTT
NA	TRBV10-3	TRBJ2-5	TRBD1	CAISAGQQETQYF	TGTGCCATCAGTGCGGGACAGCAAGAGACCCAGTACTTC
NA	TRBV19	TRBJ2-7	NA	CASSTALSYEQYF	TGTGCCAGTTCTACAGCCCTCTCCTACGAGCAGTACTTC
NA	TRBV3-1/TRBV3-2	TRBJ1-1	NA	CASSLAAPGTEAFF	TGTGCCAGCAGCCTAGCCGCACCGGGCACTGAAGCTTTCTTT
NA	TRBV6-5	TRBJ2-5	TRBD2	CASSKTSRNQETQYF	TGTGCCAGCAGTAAGACTAGCCGCAACCAAGAGACCCAGTACTTC
NA	TRBV5-6	TRBJ1-2	TRBD1	CASSLVATGVLGYTF	TGTGCCAGCAGCTTGGTCGCGACAGGGGTTCTTGGCTACACCTTC